The 21 T cell receptor beta chains in this list originate from one sample, sequenced in a study of CD8+ T cells in alopecia areata. Sequencing used cDNA as its template, made by extracting RNA and reverse transcribing it. Sequenced by immunoSEQ multiplex PCR; TCRdb stores in-frame clones only, minus some. Sampling found under 350,000 clones, none seen once. Using CD4, CD8alpha, NKG2D, NKG2ACE and other markers, pooled cutaneous lymph node cells were sorted. Sequenced input: CD4+ T cells sorted from a lymph node. Receptors were obtained from a C3H/HeJ mouse with alopecia areata. The strain's MHC haplotype is H2-k.

A remark on this clone: Genes and germline come from the mouse. From the germline J gene comes the end of the CDR3, since the read stops 4 residues before it. This sequence joins TRBV13-2 and TRBJ2-1, with 12 bases identical to TRBD2. With V trimmed by 1 base and J by 0 bases, 5 bases remained unmatched. Germline assignment: CDR1 NNHNN and CDR2 SYGAGS (reference sequence). This CDR3 is 18 amino acids long. Incomplete CDR3 DNA: TGTGCCAGCGGTGATCCGGGACTGGGGGGTCTTAACTATGCT. It is translated as CASGDPGLGGLNYA. The entire CDR3 protein reads CASGDPGLGGLNYAEQFF.

On this clone itself: The gene symbols are mouse symbols. The read is 4 residues too short to cover the CDR3 end, so that end is filled in from the germline J gene. V and J are TRBV13-3 and TRBJ2-3, with 7 bases lining up with TRBD2. Germline-derived CDR1 and CDR2 are NNHDY and SYVADS. The CDR3 has 16 amino acids. V lost 0 bases and J lost 1; bases outside the gene matches: 5. Partial CDR3 DNA: TGTGCCAGCAGTGATGCGGGGGGGAACGGTGCAGAA. Its translation is CASSDAGGNGAE. The CDR3 in full is CASSDAGGNGAETLYF.

Concerning this clone itself: Gene and germline names: mouse. Read data end 4 residues before the CDR3 end; the end is taken from the germline J gene. The V and J genes are TRBV1 and TRBJ2-2, with 9 bases that match TRBD2. This CDR3 comprises 16 residues. V was pared by 3 bases and J by 3 bases, with 5 bases of the junction left unmatched. Germline CDR1 and CDR2: NSQYPW and LRSPGD (reference sequence). The chain's CDR3 is CTCSAQLGGDTGQLYF. CDR3 bases read: TGCACCTGCAGTGCCCAACTGGGGGGAGACACCGGG.

In this sample, this clone turned up a few times. Genes here carry mouse names. The sequenced CDR3 bases are TGTGCCAGCAGTATTCCTCGGACAGAATTTTATGCT. Its translation: CASSIPRTEFYA. The CDR3, in full, reads CASSIPRTEFYAEQFF. V gene TRBV19 combines with J gene TRBJ2-1; the D gene is possibly TRBD1 (6 bases). The DNA ends 4 residues before the CDR3 does, and the rest of the CDR3 is filled in from the germline J gene. Per germline, CDR1 FNHDT and CDR2 SITEND (reference sequence). The CDR3 runs to 16 residues. Trimming shortened V by 2 bases and J by 4 bases, and 16 bases separated the two germline ends.

About this clone: The gene names given are mouse names. The read ends 4 residues before the CDR3 terminus; that terminus is restored from the germline J gene. Within the sample, other DNA sequences also encode this same CDR3. The chain couples TRBV19 to TRBJ2-3, with D possibly matching TRBD1 (6 bases). This CDR3 region has 15 residues. Germline CDR1 FNHDT, CDR2 SITEND (reference sequence). V lost 1 base and J lost 0, with 9 bases in between. The sequenced part of the CDR3 DNA is TGTGCCAGCAGTATACGCAGGGGAAGTGCAGAA. This codes for CASSIRRGSAE. In full, the CDR3 reads CASSIRRGSAETLYF.

This clone showed up just a few times. Here the gene names and germline are mouse. The observed sequence ends 4 residues before the CDR3 terminus, with the missing tail filled in from the germline J gene. The chain combines TRBV13-3 with TRBJ2-3; no reliable D call. Looked up from germline, CDR1 is NNHDY and CDR2 is SYVADS. V was trimmed by 0 bases and J by 0 bases, leaving 8 bases between them. CDR3 length equals 15 residues. The CDR3 DNA, read in part, is TGTGCCAGCAGTGATGCTAGGTCTAGTGCAGAA. Its protein is CASSDARSSAE. Given in full, the CDR3 is CASSDARSSAETLYF.

This clone was seen a few times. Gene labels here are mouse ones. The read ends 4 residues early relative to the CDR3; the germline J gene fills the gap. The V and J genes are TRBV5 and TRBJ2-3; TRBD1 is a possible D gene (5 bases). Germline V gene data show CDR1 as LGHNA and CDR2 as YNLKQL (reference sequence). This CDR3 is built from 15 residues. The V and J ends lost 4 bases and 0 bases respectively, with 11 bases between them. Here the CDR3 reads CASSPYRSSAETLYF. CDR3 DNA (partial): TGTGCCAGCAGCCCTTACAGGAGTAGTGCAGAA.

A few counts support this clone. The germline and genes are mouse ones. The read ends 4 residues before the CDR3 terminus; that terminus is restored from the germline J gene. The chain is built from TRBV19 and TRBJ2-5; 7 bases agree with TRBD1. Germline assignment: CDR1 FNHDT and CDR2 SITEND (reference sequence). With V trimmed by 3 bases and J by 0 bases, 4 bases remained unmatched. This CDR3 has 15 residues. The sequenced part of the CDR3 DNA is TGTGCCAGCAGTACGCCGGGACAGAACCAAGAC. This codes for CASSTPGQNQD. The whole CDR3 region reads CASSTPGQNQDTQYF. Full variable domain (remainder filled in from reference TRBV19 and TRBJ2-5): GGIITQTPKFLIGQEGQKLTLKCQQNFNHDTMYWYRQDSGKGLRLIYYSITENDLQKGDLSEGYDASREKKSSFSLTVTSAQKNEMAVFLCASSTPGQNQDTQYFGPGTRLLVL.

This clone turned up a few times. All gene names here are mouse names. CDR3 bases read: TGCACCTGCAGTGTCAACTATAATTCGCCC. Translation gives CTCSVNYNSP. The complete CDR3 sequence is CTCSVNYNSPLYF. The chain has TRBV1 and TRBJ1-6; the D is unclear. With the read ending 3 residues before the CDR3 end, the germline J gene is used to fill in that end. TRBJ1-6 is annotated as an ORF whose role is uncertain. The CDR3 is 13 residues long. The V end lost 4 bases, the J end lost 3 bases, and 4 bases lay between the germline ends. Germline assignment: CDR1 NSQYPW and CDR2 LRSPGD (reference sequence).

A note on this clone: Each gene name is a mouse one. Read data end 4 residues before the CDR3 end; the end is taken from the germline J gene. The chain combines TRBV13-1 with TRBJ2-3; D is perhaps TRBD1 (6 bases). V lost 1 base and J 0 bases, leaving 12 bases between the germline ends. The germline V gene has CDR1 NSHNY and CDR2 SYGAGN. The CDR3 has 16 amino acids. The CDR3 is CASSDQGRRSAETLYF. Partial CDR3 DNA: TGTGCCAGCAGTGATCAGGGGAGGAGGAGTGCAGAA.

This clone was seen a handful of times. The germline and genes are mouse ones. The sequence runs out 4 residues before the end of the CDR3; the remainder is reconstructed from the germline J gene. The same CDR3 also results from other DNA sequences found in this sample. The chain combines TRBV1 with TRBJ1-2; D ambiguous. V was pared by 1 base and J by 1 base, with 4 bases between. This CDR3 comprises 13 residues. The germline V gene encodes CDR1 NSQYPW and CDR2 LRSPGD (reference sequence). The CDR3 loop reads CTCSAVGNSDYTF. The part of the CDR3 DNA that was read is TGCACCTGCAGTGCAGTGGGAAACTCC.

About this clone itself: Mouse gene names apply. Coverage ceases 4 residues before the CDR3 finishes, and the germline J gene fills in the end. Within the sample, other DNA sequences also encode this same CDR3. V and J are TRBV5 and TRBJ2-7; a weak D match, TRBD1 (5 bases). Germline V CDR1 and CDR2: LGHNA, YNLKQL (reference sequence). The CDR3 is made up of 13 amino acids. CDR3 bases read: TGTGCCAGCAGCCAAGATAACAGGTAT. Amino acids: CASSQDNRY. In full, the CDR3 is CASSQDNRYEQYF.

This clone showed up just a few times. Mouse gene names and germline throughout. The read is 4 residues too short to cover the CDR3 end, so that end is filled in from the germline J gene. The chain joins TRBV13-2 to TRBJ2-1; 7 bases match TRBD1. The CDR3 spans 15 residues. The V gene end was trimmed by 2 bases and the J gene end by 0 bases; junction bases not matched to a gene: 2. CDR1 NNHNN and CDR2 SYGAGS come from the germline V gene (reference sequence). CDR3 DNA, as far as it was read: TGTGCCAGCGGTGAGAGGGACAGTAACTATGCT. Encoded protein: CASGERDSNYA. The entire CDR3 is CASGERDSNYAEQFF.

On this clone: Each gene name is a mouse one. The read halts 4 residues ahead of the CDR3 end, with the missing end drawn from the germline J gene. V gene TRBV5 combines with J gene TRBJ2-5, with TRBD1 matching over 8 bases. CDR1 LGHNA and CDR2 YNLKQL come from the germline V gene (reference sequence). Trimming removed 4 bases from V and 2 bases from J; junction bases left unmatched: 11. The CDR3 is made up of 17 amino acids. CDR3 DNA (partial): TGTGCCAGCAGCCCCCTGGACAGGGAAGGGATCCAAGAC. It codes for CASSPLDREGIQD. The complete CDR3 reads CASSPLDREGIQDTQYF.

This clone has just a few counts. The gene symbols are mouse symbols. The read halts 4 residues ahead of the CDR3 end, with the missing end drawn from the germline J gene. The sample has other DNA sequences that encode this CDR3 too. The rearrangement uses TRBV5 and TRBJ1-2; possibly TRBD1 for D (6 bases). Deletions cut 0 bases from V and 0 bases from J, with 8 bases between. CDR1 is LGHNA, CDR2 YNLKQL, per germline (reference sequence). CDR3 size: 15 residues. CDR3 in amino acids: CASSQDEGANSDYTF. CDR3 DNA (partial): TGTGCCAGCAGCCAAGATGAGGGGGCAAACTCC.

Regarding this clone: Gene names are the mouse ones. Sequencing ends 3 residues short of the CDR3 end; the germline J gene provides the rest. Other DNA sequences from this sample encode an identical CDR3 as well. The gene calls are TRBV1 and TRBJ1-6; 7 bases align to TRBD1. TRBJ1-6 is recorded as an ORF, its role being uncertain. This CDR3 is 13 amino acids long. Germline CDR1 reads NSQYPW; CDR2 reads LRSPGD (reference sequence). Trimming at V came to 3 bases and at J to 7 bases, leaving 0 bases not matched to a gene. The sequenced part of the CDR3 DNA is TGCACCTGCAGTGCGGGACAGAATTCGCCC. This encodes CTCSAGQNSP. The whole CDR3 protein is CTCSAGQNSPLYF.

Comment on this clone: The listed genes are named as in mouse. The read falls 4 residues short of the CDR3 end, and the missing part is taken from the germline J gene. J is TRBJ2-4 and V is TRBV14; TRBD2 matches at 9 bases. CDR1 SGHDT and CDR2 FRDEAV come from the germline V gene. This CDR3 is built from 15 residues. The J segment lost 0 bases and the V segment lost 4 bases, leaving 3 bases of the junction unmatched. CDR3 sequence reads: CASSRLGDSQNTLYF. The covered CDR3 bases are TGTGCCAGCAGTCGACTGGGGGATAGTCAAAAC.

This clone appeared a few times. Mouse gene names and germline throughout. The missing CDR3 end, 4 residues past where the read stops, is filled in from the germline J gene. In the same sample, other DNA sequences code for this CDR3. The chain employs TRBV19 and TRBJ2-1, with D uncertain. The CDR3 contains 13 residues. Trimming pared 2 bases from V and 0 bases from J, leaving 3 bases between. CDR1 and CDR2 from the germline V gene are FNHDT and SITEND (reference sequence). The part of the CDR3 DNA that was read is TGTGCCAGCAGTATTGGTAACTATGCT. As protein: CASSIGNYA. In full, the CDR3 reads CASSIGNYAEQFF.

This clone was observed at least ten times. Mouse gene names and germline throughout. Read data end 4 residues before the CDR3 end; the end is taken from the germline J gene. Different DNA sequences within this sample yield the same CDR3. The chain joins TRBV5 to TRBJ2-7, with TRBD2 matching over 7 bases. The V segment lost 0 bases and the J segment 0 bases; nucleotides outside the gene matches: 2. This CDR3 spans 15 amino acids. Germline V gives CDR1 LGHNA, CDR2 YNLKQL (reference sequence). The CDR3: CASSQDWGSSYEQYF. The DNA read from the CDR3 is TGTGCCAGCAGCCAAGACTGGGGGAGCTCCTAT.

For this clone: Any gene name here is a mouse gene name. The read is 4 residues too short to cover the CDR3 end, so that end is filled in from the germline J gene. This sample includes further DNA sequences coding for the same CDR3. The V gene is TRBV12-1, the J gene TRBJ1-2, with 9 bases matching TRBD1. The CDR3 covers 14 residues. In germline, CDR1 is SGHSN, CDR2 HYEKVE. V lost 1 base, J lost 3 bases, and 2 bases stayed unmatched. The covered CDR3 bases are TGTGCCAGCTCTCTGACAGGGGGGGACTCC. It encodes CASSLTGGDS. The whole CDR3 protein reads CASSLTGGDSDYTF.

This clone has more than one count but fewer than ten. Any gene name here is a mouse gene name. The read stops 4 residues short of the end of the CDR3; the missing end is completed from the germline J gene. Other DNA variants within this sample encode the same CDR3. The rearrangement links TRBV13-1 to TRBJ2-5; TRBD2 matches 7 bases. This CDR3 spans 14 amino acids. After removal of 2 bases from V and 3 bases from J, the junction contained 3 bases not matched to a gene. Germline lookup yields CDR1 NSHNY and CDR2 SYGAGN. Incomplete CDR3 DNA: TGTGCCAGCAGTGAGTCACTGGGGCAAGAC. It yields the protein CASSESLGQD. Given in full, the CDR3 is CASSESLGQDTQYF.